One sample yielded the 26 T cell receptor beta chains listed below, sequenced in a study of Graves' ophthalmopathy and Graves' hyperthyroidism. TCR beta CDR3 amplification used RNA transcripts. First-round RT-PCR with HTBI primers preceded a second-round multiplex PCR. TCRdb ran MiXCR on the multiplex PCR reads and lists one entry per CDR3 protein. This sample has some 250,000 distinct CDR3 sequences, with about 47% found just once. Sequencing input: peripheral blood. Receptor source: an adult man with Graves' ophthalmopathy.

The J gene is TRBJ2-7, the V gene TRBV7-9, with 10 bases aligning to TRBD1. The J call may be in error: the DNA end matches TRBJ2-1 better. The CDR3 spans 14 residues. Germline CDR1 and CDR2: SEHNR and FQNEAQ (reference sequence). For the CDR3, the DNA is TGTGCCAGCAGCCCGGGACAGGGGTTCGATGAGCAGTTCTTC. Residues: CASSPGQGFDEQFF.

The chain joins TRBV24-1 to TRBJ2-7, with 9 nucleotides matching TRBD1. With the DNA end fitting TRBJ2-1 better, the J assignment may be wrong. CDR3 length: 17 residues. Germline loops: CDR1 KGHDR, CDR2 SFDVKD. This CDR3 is CATSDWITGQGYNEQFF. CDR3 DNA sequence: TGTGCCACCAGTGATTGGATAACGGGACAGGGCTACAATGAGCAGTTCTTC.

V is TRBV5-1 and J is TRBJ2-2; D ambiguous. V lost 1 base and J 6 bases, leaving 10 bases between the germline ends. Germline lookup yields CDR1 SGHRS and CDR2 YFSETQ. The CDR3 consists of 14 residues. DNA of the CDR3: TGCGCCAGCAGCTTGATAGGCCCACCCGGGGAGCTGTTTTTT. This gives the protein CASSLIGPPGELFF.

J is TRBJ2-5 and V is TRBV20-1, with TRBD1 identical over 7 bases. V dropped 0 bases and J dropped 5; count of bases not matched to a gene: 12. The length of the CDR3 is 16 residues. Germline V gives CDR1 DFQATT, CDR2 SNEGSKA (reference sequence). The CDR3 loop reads CSARDPFTGDGETQYF. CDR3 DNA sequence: TGCAGTGCTAGAGACCCCTTCACAGGGGACGGCGAGACCCAGTACTTC.

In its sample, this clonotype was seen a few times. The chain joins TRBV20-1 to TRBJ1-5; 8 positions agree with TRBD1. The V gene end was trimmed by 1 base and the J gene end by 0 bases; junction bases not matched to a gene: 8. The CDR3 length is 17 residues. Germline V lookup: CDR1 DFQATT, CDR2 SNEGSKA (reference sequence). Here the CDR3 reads CSARAIGQGDSNQPQHF. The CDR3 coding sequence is TGCAGTGCTAGAGCAATCGGACAGGGAGATAGCAATCAGCCCCAGCATTTT.

As DNA, the CDR3 is TGTGCCAGCAGCTTATTGGGGCAGGGGATCAGAACTGGGGCCAACGTCCTGACTTTC. Protein product: CASSLLGQGIRTGANVLTF. V usage is TRBV7-2 and J usage is TRBJ2-6; tentatively, D is TRBD1 (6 bases). The ends were cut back, 2 bases at V and 2 bases at J, with 19 bases in the middle. Per the germline V gene, CDR1 is SGHTA and CDR2 is FQGNSA. This CDR3 region has 19 residues. Drawing the rest from reference TRBV7-2 and TRBJ2-6, the complete variable domain is GAGVSQSPSNKVTEKGKDVELRCDPISGHTALYWYRQSLGQGLEFLIYFQGNSAPDKSGLPSDRFSAERTGGSVSTLTIQRTQQEDSAVYLCASSLLGQGIRTGANVLTFGAGSRLTVL.

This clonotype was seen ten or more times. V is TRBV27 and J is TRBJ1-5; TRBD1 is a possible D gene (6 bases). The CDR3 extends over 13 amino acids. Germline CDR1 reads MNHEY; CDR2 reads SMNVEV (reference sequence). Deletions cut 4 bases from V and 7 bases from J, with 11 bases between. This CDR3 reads CASSSQGRQPQHF. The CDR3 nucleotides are TGTGCCAGCAGTTCACAGGGTCGGCAGCCCCAGCATTTT.

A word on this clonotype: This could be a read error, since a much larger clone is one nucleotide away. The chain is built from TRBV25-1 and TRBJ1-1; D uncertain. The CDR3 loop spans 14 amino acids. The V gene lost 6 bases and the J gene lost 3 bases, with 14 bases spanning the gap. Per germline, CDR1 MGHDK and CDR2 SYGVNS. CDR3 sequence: CASSPRKIDTEAFF. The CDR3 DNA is TGTGCCAGCAGCCCTAGGAAGATTGACACTGAAGCTTTCTTT. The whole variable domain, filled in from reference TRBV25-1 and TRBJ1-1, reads EADIYQTPRYLVIGTGKKITLECSQTMGHDKMYWYQQDPGMELHLIHYSYGVNSTEKGDLSSESTVSRIRTEHFPLTLESARPSHTSQYLCASSPRKIDTEAFFGQGTRLTVV.

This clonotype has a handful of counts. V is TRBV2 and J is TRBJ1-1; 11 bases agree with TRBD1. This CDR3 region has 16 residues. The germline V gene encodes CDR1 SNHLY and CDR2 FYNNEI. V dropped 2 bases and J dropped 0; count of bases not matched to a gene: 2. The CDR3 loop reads CASSEWTGGMNTEAFF. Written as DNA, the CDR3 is TGTGCCAGCAGTGAATGGACAGGGGGCATGAACACTGAAGCTTTCTTT.

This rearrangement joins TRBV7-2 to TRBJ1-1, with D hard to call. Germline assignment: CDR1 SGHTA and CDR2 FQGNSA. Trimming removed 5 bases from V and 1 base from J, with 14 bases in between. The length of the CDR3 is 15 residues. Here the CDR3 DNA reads TGTGCCAGCAGCACGGAGGGAGGTACGAACACTGAAGCTTTCTTT. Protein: CASSTEGGTNTEAFF.

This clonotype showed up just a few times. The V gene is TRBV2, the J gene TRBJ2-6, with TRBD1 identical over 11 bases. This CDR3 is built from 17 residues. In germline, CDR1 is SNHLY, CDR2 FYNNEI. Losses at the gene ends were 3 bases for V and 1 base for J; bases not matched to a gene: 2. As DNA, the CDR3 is TGTGCCAGCAGTGAGGGACAGGGGGTGTCTGGGGCCAACGTCCTGACTTTC. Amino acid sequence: CASSEGQGVSGANVLTF.

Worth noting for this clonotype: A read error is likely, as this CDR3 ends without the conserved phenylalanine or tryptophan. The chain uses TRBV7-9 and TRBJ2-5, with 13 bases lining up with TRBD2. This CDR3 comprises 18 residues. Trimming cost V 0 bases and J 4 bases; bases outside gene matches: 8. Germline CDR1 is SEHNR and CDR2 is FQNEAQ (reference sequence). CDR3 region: CASSLAWTSGSLIETQYL. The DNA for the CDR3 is TGTGCCAGCAGCTTAGCGTGGACTAGCGGGAGTCTGATAGAGACCCAGTACCTC.

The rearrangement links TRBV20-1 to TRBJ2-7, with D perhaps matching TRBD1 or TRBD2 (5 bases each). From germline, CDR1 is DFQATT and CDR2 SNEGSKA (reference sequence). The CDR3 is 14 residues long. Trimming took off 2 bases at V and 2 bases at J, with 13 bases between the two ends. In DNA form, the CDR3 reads TGCAGTGCTAGATCTCGGGACCGAGCCTACGAGCAGTACTTC. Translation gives CSARSRDRAYEQYF.

CDR3 region: CASSLGLLDTEAFF. CDR3 nucleotide sequence: TGTGCCAGCAGCTTAGGCCTTTTGGACACTGAAGCTTTCTTT. This chain joins TRBV7-2 and TRBJ1-1; D call uncertain. Germline CDR1 is SGHTA and CDR2 is FQGNSA. The CDR3 extends over 14 amino acids. V lost 1 base to trimming and J lost 3 bases, with 9 bases between them.

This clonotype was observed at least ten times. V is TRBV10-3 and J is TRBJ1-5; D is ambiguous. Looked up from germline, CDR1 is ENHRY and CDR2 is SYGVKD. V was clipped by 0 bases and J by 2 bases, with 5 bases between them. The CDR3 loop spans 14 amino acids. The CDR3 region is CAISESTGNQPQHF. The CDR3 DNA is TGTGCCATCAGTGAGTCGACGGGCAATCAGCCCCAGCATTTT.

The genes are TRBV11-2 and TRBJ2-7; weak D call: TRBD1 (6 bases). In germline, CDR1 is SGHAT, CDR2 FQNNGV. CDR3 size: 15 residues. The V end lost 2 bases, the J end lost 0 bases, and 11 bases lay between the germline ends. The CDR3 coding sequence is TGTGCCAGCAGCTTACATTGGGGGCCCTCCTACGAGCAGTACTTC. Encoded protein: CASSLHWGPSYEQYF.

CDR3 region: CASSLLHSWGYTF. CDR3 coding DNA: TGTGCCAGCAGTTTACTCCACAGTTGGGGCTACACCTTC. V is TRBV12-3 or TRBV12-4 and J is TRBJ1-2; no clear D gene. Trimming left V 2 bases short and J 8 bases short, with 12 bases between. This CDR3 has 13 residues.

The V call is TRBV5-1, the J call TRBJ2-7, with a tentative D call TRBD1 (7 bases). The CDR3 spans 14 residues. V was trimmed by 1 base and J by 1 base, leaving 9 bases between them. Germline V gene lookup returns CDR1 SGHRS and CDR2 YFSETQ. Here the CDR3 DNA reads TGCGCCAGCAGCTTGCAGGGGGGATCCTACGAGCAGTACTTC. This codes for CASSLQGGSYEQYF.

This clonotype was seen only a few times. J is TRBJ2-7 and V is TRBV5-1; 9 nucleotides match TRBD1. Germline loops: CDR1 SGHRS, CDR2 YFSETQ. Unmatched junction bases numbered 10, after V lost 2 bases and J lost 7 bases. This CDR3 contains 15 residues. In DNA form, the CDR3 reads TGCGCCAGCAGCTTCCCCGGGACAGGGTTGAGAGAGCAGTACTTC. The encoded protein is CASSFPGTGLREQYF.

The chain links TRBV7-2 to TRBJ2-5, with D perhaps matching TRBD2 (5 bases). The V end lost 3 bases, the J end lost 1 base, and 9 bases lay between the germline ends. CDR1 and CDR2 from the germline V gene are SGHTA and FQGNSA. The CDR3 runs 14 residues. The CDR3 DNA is TGTGCCAGCAGCTTTAGGCGGGCCCAAGAGACCCAGTACTTC. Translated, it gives CASSFRRAQETQYF.

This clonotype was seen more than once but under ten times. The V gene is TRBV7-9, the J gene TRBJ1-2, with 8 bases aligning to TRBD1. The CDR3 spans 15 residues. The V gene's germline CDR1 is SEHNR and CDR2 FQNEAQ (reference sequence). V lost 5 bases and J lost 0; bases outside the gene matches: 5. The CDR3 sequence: CASSPGGQANYGYTF. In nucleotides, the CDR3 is TGTGCCAGCAGCCCGGGGGGACAGGCTAACTATGGCTACACCTTC.

The CDR3 here is CASSLEGMEGLGWTGELFF. The CDR3 DNA sequence: TGTGCCAGCAGCTTAGAGGGGATGGAGGGACTTGGATGGACCGGGGAGCTGTTTTTT. The V call is TRBV11-2, the J call TRBJ2-2; perhaps TRBD2 as D (6 bases). Germline values: CDR1 SGHAT, CDR2 FQNNGV. Trimming removed 0 bases from V and 5 bases from J, with 22 bases in between. The CDR3 consists of 19 residues.

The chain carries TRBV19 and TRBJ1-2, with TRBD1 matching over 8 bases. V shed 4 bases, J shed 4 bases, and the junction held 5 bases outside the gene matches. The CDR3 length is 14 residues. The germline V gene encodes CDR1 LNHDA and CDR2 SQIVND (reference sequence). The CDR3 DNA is TGTGCCAGTAGTACCAGGACAGGGACCTATGGCTACACCTTC. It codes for CASSTRTGTYGYTF.

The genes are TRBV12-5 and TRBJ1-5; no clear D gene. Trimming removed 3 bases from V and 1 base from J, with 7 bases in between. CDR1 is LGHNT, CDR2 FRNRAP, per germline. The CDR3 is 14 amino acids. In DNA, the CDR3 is TGTGCTAGTGGTTTTCAAGGCAGCAATCAGCCCCAGCATTTT. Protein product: CASGFQGSNQPQHF.

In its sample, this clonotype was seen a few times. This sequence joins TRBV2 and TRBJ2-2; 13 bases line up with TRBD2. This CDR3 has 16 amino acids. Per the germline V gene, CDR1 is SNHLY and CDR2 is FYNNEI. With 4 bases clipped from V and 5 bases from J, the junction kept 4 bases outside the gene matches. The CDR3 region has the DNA TGTGCCAGCAGTGTCACTAGCGGGAGGGCGACCGGGGAGCTGTTTTTT. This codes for CASSVTSGRATGELFF.

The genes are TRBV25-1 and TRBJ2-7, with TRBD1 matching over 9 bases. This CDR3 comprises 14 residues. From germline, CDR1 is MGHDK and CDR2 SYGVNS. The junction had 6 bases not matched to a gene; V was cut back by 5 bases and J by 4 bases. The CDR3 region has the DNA TGTGCCAGCAGTACGGGGACAGGGATGTACGAGCAGTACTTC. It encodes CASSTGTGMYEQYF.